The table lists the clone carrying this T cell receptor (beta chain) with a few counts. Its antigen is undetermined. This specimen belongs to a study of metastatic and nonmetastatic thyroid tumors. About the research overall: Comparison of repertoires was carried out across blood and tumor or nodule tissue from malignant and benign thyroid patients. Study outcomes and limitations: Reports indicated that malignant thyroid tumors showed significantly higher TCR beta diversity than benign nodules did, in blood and tumor.

CDR1 is MNHNS, CDR2 SASEGT, per germline. With 1 base removed from V and 7 bases from J, the gap between germline ends came to 7 bases. The CDR3 has 12 amino acids. There were no patients who had received any treatment before thyroid surgery. As processed by the authors: Researchers built a distant-metastasis classifier for papillary thyroid cancer that drew on CDR3 differences across clinicopathological groups. TCRdb re-called clones from the PCR reads using MiXCR. TCRdb, rather than the study authors, made the V and J calls. Of a few thousand clones in the sample, roughly 22% were seen once. The chain recombines TRBV6-1 with TRBJ1-2; no clear D gene. The receptor's source is a female donor with papillary thyroid cancer or a benign thyroid nodule (not recorded which). Some clones in this sample may be carry-over from other donors' samples. The sample comprised tumor tissue. The CDR3 loop reads CASSEGRGGYTF. CDR3 DNA sequence: TGTGCCAGCAGTGAAGGCCGGGGTGGCTACACCTTC.